This entry lists 30 T cell receptor beta chains sequenced from one sample in a study of identifying expanded T cells in peripheral blood. Profiled with immunoSEQ multiplex PCR; TCRdb holds only in-frame clones, not every one. This table has some 90,000 clones, about 88% appearing once. The source material was blood. The receptor source for this set is a person aged 18 to 75 in good health.

CDR3 protein: CAISVGYGQGNSPLHF. As DNA, the CDR3 is TGTGCCATCAGTGTGGGTTACGGGCAGGGGAATTCACCCCTCCACTTT. The chain couples TRBV10-3 to TRBJ1-6; tentatively, D is TRBD1 (6 bases). Trimming shortened V by 4 bases and J by 7 bases, and 17 bases separated the two germline ends. The CDR3 is 16 amino acids. CDR1 and CDR2 (germline): ENHRY, SYGVKD.

V usage is TRBV5-6 and J usage is TRBJ2-3; D remains unclear. The CDR3 is 17 amino acids. Germline CDR1 and CDR2: SGHDT and YYEEEE. Trimming cost V 4 bases and J 6 bases, with 24 bases left between them. CDR3 DNA: TGTGCCAGCAGCCTGATAGACTCCGGGTATAAACGGGATACGCAGTATTTT. It translates to CASSLIDSGYKRDTQYF.

This chain links TRBV6-1 with TRBJ2-7, with TRBD2 identical over 7 bases. Per the germline V gene, CDR1 is MNHNS and CDR2 is SASEGT. Unmatched junction bases numbered 6, after V lost 4 bases and J lost 3 bases. CDR3 length: 14 amino acids. The CDR3 nucleotides read TGTGCCAGCAGTGGGCCTCGGGGGGACTACGAGCAGTACTTC. Its translation: CASSGPRGDYEQYF.

The chain employs TRBV19 and TRBJ1-1; D is ambiguous. Trimming took 6 bases from V and 1 from J, leaving 12 bases between them. This CDR3 region has 14 residues. CDR1 is LNHDA, CDR2 SQIVND, per germline (reference sequence). The CDR3, as DNA: TGTGCCAGTAGCTTTAATCCACCGAACACTGAAGCTTTCTTT. Its translation is CASSFNPPNTEAFF.

The CDR3 coding sequence is TGTGCCAGCAGCTTGCGGGGGGGCCTACGAGAGACCCAGTACTTC. This sequence encodes CASSLRGGLRETQYF. The chain uses TRBV7-9 and TRBJ2-5; 9 nucleotides line up with TRBD2. CDR1 SEHNR and CDR2 FQNEAQ come from the germline V gene (reference sequence). The CDR3 extends over 15 amino acids. J was trimmed by 4 bases and V by 3 bases; bases with no gene match: 6.

This chain uses TRBV5-8 with TRBJ1-1; D is uncertain. Germline V gene lookup returns CDR1 SGHTS and CDR2 YDEGEE. There are 14 residues in the CDR3. V shed 4 bases and J shed 1 base, with 11 bases lying between them. The chain's CDR3 is CASSGPLGNTEAFF. The CDR3 nucleotides read TGTGCCAGCAGCGGGCCCCTCGGGAACACTGAAGCTTTCTTT.

This clone appeared a few times. The CDR3 is CASSSTGRWNSNQPQHF. CDR3 in DNA: TGTGCCAGCAGTTCGACAGGGAGATGGAATAGCAATCAGCCCCAGCATTTT. The chain recombines TRBV2 with TRBJ1-5; TRBD1 agrees at 7 bases. V trimming: 5 bases; J trimming: 0 bases; junction bases outside the gene matches: 10. Germline CDR1 and CDR2: SNHLY and FYNNEI. The CDR3 runs 17 residues.

The CDR3 sequence: CASSPNNLGEQYF. CDR3 nucleotide sequence: TGTGCCAGCAGCCCCAACAACCTGGGAGAGCAGTACTTC. The chain combines TRBV6-1 with TRBJ2-7; D unclear. Trimming cost V 6 bases and J 7 bases, with 16 bases left between them. Germline lookup yields CDR1 MNHNS and CDR2 SASEGT. The CDR3 loop spans 13 amino acids.

This chain uses TRBV15 with TRBJ1-3, with D possibly TRBD1 on 6 matching bases. The CDR3 totals 15 residues. Germline V lookup: CDR1 LNHNV, CDR2 YYDKDF (reference sequence). The V gene lost 0 bases and the J gene lost 2 bases, with 8 bases spanning the gap. CDR3 residues: CATSRDRGAGNTIYF. For the CDR3, the DNA is TGTGCCACCAGCAGAGACAGGGGCGCTGGAAACACCATATATTTT.

The chain links TRBV30 to TRBJ2-4, with D tentatively TRBD1 (5 bases). V dropped 0 bases and J dropped 3 bases, with 12 bases sitting between them. The CDR3 is 15 amino acids. Germline V gives CDR1 GTSNPN, CDR2 SVGIG (reference sequence). In nucleotides, the CDR3 is TGTGCCTGGAGTGTAGGTTACAGGAGCAAAAACATTCAGTACTTC. It translates to CAWSVGYRSKNIQYF.

V gene TRBV7-9 combines with J gene TRBJ1-2; D is uncertain. This CDR3 is 17 amino acids long. Germline loops: CDR1 SEHNR, CDR2 FQNEAQ (reference sequence). Trimming shortened V by 1 base and J by 2 bases, and 17 bases separated the two germline ends. The CDR3 nucleotides are TGTGCCAGCAGCTTAGGATATCAGCGCCCGCGGAACTATGGCTACACCTTC. It translates to CASSLGYQRPRNYGYTF.

The chain carries TRBV19 and TRBJ1-5; D not resolved. CDR1 and CDR2 (germline): LNHDA, SQIVND (reference sequence). The ends were cut back, 1 base at V and 3 bases at J, with 10 bases in the middle. This CDR3 comprises 15 residues. CDR3 residues: CASSIGLTYNQPQHF. The CDR3 DNA follows: TGTGCCAGTAGTATAGGGTTAACCTACAATCAGCCCCAGCATTTT.

CDR3 nucleotides: TGTGCCAGCAGGTCGGGGGGTCAAGAGACCCAGTACTTC. This gives the protein CASRSGGQETQYF. The rearrangement joins TRBV5-4 to TRBJ2-5; 7 bases match TRBD2. V was pared by 5 bases and J by 2 bases, with 3 bases of the junction left unmatched. The CDR3 has 13 residues. The germline gives CDR1 SGHNT, CDR2 YYREEE (reference sequence).

This chain uses TRBV5-1 with TRBJ2-7; D perhaps matches TRBD1 (5 bases). Germline V gives CDR1 SGHRS, CDR2 YFSETQ. The CDR3 totals 14 residues. The germline V and J ends were trimmed by 2 bases and 0 bases, with 9 bases remaining between them. Here the CDR3 DNA reads TGCGCCAGCAGCTTTTCCAGGGCCTCCTACGAGCAGTACTTC. It yields the protein CASSFSRASYEQYF.

Written as DNA, the CDR3 is TGCGCCAGCAGCGCGGGACAGGCGAACTATGGCTACACCTTC. This sequence encodes CASSAGQANYGYTF. The chain employs TRBV4-1 and TRBJ1-2, with 8 positions matching TRBD1. Germline CDR1 and CDR2: MGHRA and YSYEKL. This CDR3 is built from 14 residues. With V trimmed by 5 bases and J by 2 bases, 4 bases remained unmatched.

The rearrangement links TRBV5-4 to TRBJ1-1; D is ambiguous. The V and J ends lost 4 bases and 4 bases respectively, with 14 bases between them. The V gene's germline CDR1 is SGHNT and CDR2 YYREEE (reference sequence). The CDR3 length is 14 residues. DNA of the CDR3: TGTGCCAGCAGCCCCACGAGAGTGGCCACTGAAGCTTTCTTT. Protein: CASSPTRVATEAFF.

V gene TRBV30 combines with J gene TRBJ2-3; D is ambiguous. V lost 2 bases and J lost 1, with 10 bases in between. The CDR3 covers 14 residues. The germline gives CDR1 GTSNPN, CDR2 SVGIG (reference sequence). Here the CDR3 DNA reads TGTGCCTGGAGTATGAGCATAGGCACAGATACGCAGTATTTT. Its protein product is CAWSMSIGTDTQYF.

The chain couples TRBV4-3 to TRBJ2-7; D may be TRBD1 (6 bases). Germline-derived CDR1 and CDR2 are LGHNA and YSLEER. CDR3 length equals 16 residues. Trimming left V 0 bases short and J 3 bases short, with 15 bases between. The CDR3 nucleotides are TGCGCCAGCAGCCAAGACGAGGGGCAGGGGAGCTACGAGCAGTACTTC. It is translated as CASSQDEGQGSYEQYF.

The chain recombines TRBV19 with TRBJ1-4; unclear D gene. This CDR3 spans 17 amino acids. CDR1 and CDR2 (germline): LNHDA, SQIVND (reference sequence). Trimming pared 3 bases from V and 3 bases from J, leaving 17 bases between. CDR3 sequence: CASSIRVTAAPNEKLFF. CDR3 sequence (DNA): TGTGCCAGTAGTATTAGGGTGACCGCAGCCCCTAATGAAAAACTGTTTTTT. The entire variable domain, with the rest obtained from reference TRBV19 and TRBJ1-4, is as follows: DGGITQSPKYLFRKEGQNVTLSCEQNLNHDAMYWYRQDPGQGLRLIYYSQIVNDFQKGDIAEGYSVSREKKESFPLTVTSAQKNPTAFYLCASSIRVTAAPNEKLFFGSGTQLSVL.

The CDR3 DNA is TGTGCCAGCAGCGTTGGACAGGGTTTGAACACTGAAGCTTTCTTT. It yields the protein CASSVGQGLNTEAFF. The V gene is TRBV7-8, the J gene TRBJ1-1; TRBD1 matches at 8 bases. The CDR3 has 15 residues. Germline V gives CDR1 SGHVS, CDR2 FQNEAQ. V trimming: 5 bases; J trimming: 0 bases; junction bases outside the gene matches: 5.

The chain carries TRBV4-3 and TRBJ2-7; weak D call: TRBD2 (5 bases). Trimming stripped 5 bases from V and 0 bases from J, with 11 bases between. The CDR3 consists of 14 residues. Per the germline V gene, CDR1 is LGHNA and CDR2 is YSLEER. CDR3 residues: CASSAGSGSYEQYF. In nucleotides, the CDR3 is TGCGCCAGCAGCGCGGGCTCAGGCTCCTACGAGCAGTACTTC.

The genes are TRBV28 and TRBJ1-1; no definite D call. There are 12 residues in the CDR3. The V end lost 5 bases, the J end lost 4 bases, and 8 bases lay between the germline ends. The germline gives CDR1 MDHEN, CDR2 SYDVKM. CDR3 sequence reads: CASSIQSTEAFF. In DNA form, the CDR3 reads TGTGCCAGCAGTATTCAGAGCACTGAAGCTTTCTTT.

The chain has TRBV7-9 and TRBJ2-3; no reliable D call. V dropped 2 bases and J dropped 10 bases, with 13 bases sitting between them. Germline CDR1 and CDR2: SEHNR and FQNEAQ (reference sequence). The CDR3 extends over 13 amino acids. Here the CDR3 reads CASSLYIPVPQYF. In DNA, the CDR3 is TGTGCCAGCAGCTTATATATACCGGTTCCGCAGTATTTT.

V and J are TRBV2 and TRBJ1-1; no clear D. V was pared by 3 bases and J by 0 bases, with 8 bases between. This CDR3 contains 14 residues. The germline gives CDR1 SNHLY, CDR2 FYNNEI. CDR3 nucleotide sequence: TGTGCCAGCAGTGACCGGACCATGAACACTGAAGCTTTCTTT. This translates into CASSDRTMNTEAFF.

Only a few counts were recorded for this clone. The chain has TRBV5-5 and TRBJ1-2; 7 positions match TRBD1. The V gene end was trimmed by 3 bases and the J gene end by 3 bases; junction bases not matched to a gene: 8. CDR3 size: 15 residues. The germline V gene has CDR1 SGHKS and CDR2 YYEKEE (reference sequence). In DNA, the CDR3 is TGTGCCAGCAGCTGGGAGACAGGGCCTTACTATGGCTACACCTTC. It encodes CASSWETGPYYGYTF.

The rearrangement joins TRBV5-1 to TRBJ2-1, with 16 bases matching TRBD2. There are 18 residues in the CDR3. Unmatched junction bases numbered 12, after V lost 4 bases and J lost 8 bases. The V gene's germline CDR1 is SGHRS and CDR2 YFSETQ. Written as DNA, the CDR3 is TGCGCCAGCAGCGACCCGGGACTAGCGGGGGGGCGGTGGGATGAGCAGTTCTTC. This encodes CASSDPGLAGGRWDEQFF.

The chain employs TRBV6-5 and TRBJ1-3; 7 bases are a match to TRBD1. With V trimmed by 7 bases and J by 9 bases, 12 bases remained unmatched. Germline lookup yields CDR1 MNHEY and CDR2 SVGAGI. The CDR3 spans 14 residues. CDR3 DNA: TGTGCCAGCACAGACAGGGCGAGGAGCGGCACCATATATTTT. Translated, it gives CASTDRARSGTIYF.

This sequence joins TRBV5-1 and TRBJ1-1, with D possibly TRBD1 on 6 matching bases. Trimming removed 6 bases from V and 3 bases from J, with 18 bases in between. The germline V gene has CDR1 SGHRS and CDR2 YFSETQ. The CDR3 runs to 15 residues. The CDR3 sequence: CASKYQHTGYTEAFF. CDR3 nucleotides: TGCGCCAGCAAATACCAACATACAGGGTACACTGAAGCTTTCTTT. Filled out from reference TRBV5-1 and TRBJ1-1, the complete variable domain reads KAGVTQTPRYLIKTRGQQVTLSCSPISGHRSVSWYQQTPGQGLQFLFEYFSETQRNKGNFPGRFSGRQFSNSRSEMNVSTLELGDSALYLCASKYQHTGYTEAFFGQGTRLTVV.

With regard to this clone: This sample includes further DNA sequences coding for the same CDR3. The chain combines TRBV10-3 with TRBJ2-7; 9 nucleotides match TRBD1. CDR1 ENHRY and CDR2 SYGVKD come from the germline V gene. J lost 5 bases, V lost 5 bases, and 10 bases had no gene match. The CDR3 has 15 residues. CDR3 in amino acids: CAISPTGQGLDEQYF. CDR3 nucleotides: TGTGCCATCAGTCCTACGGGACAGGGTTTGGACGAGCAGTACTTC.

The chain employs TRBV9 and TRBJ2-3; D is tentatively TRBD1 or TRBD2 (6 bases each). V was shortened by 2 bases and J by 5 bases, with 15 bases between the two germline ends. CDR1 SGDLS and CDR2 YYNGEE come from the germline V gene. The CDR3 runs to 15 residues. The CDR3 region has the DNA TGTGCCAGCAGCGTCGGGGGCGTCAGTGGAGATACGCAGTATTTT. Protein product: CASSVGGVSGDTQYF.